These T cell receptor beta chains were read from a single sample in a study of blood T cells in healthy people across ages. Each CDR3 protein gets one entry after TCRdb re-called the 5' RACE reads with MiXCR. This repertoire shows some 1.5 million distinct CDR3 sequences, about 30% found once; its top ten account for about 8%. What was sequenced was blood. Every receptor here comes from a woman between 25 and 40 years old in good health. Each CDR3 is given with its conserved first and last residue. A D gene is named only where the DNA matches it firmly. Clone size appears in some rows only: once, few, many, or a class for an expanded clone.

D	J	V	size	DNA	CDR3
TRBD1	TRBJ1-1	TRBV9	.	TGTGCCAGCAGCGTAGGACCGTCTGCAGGGGGGAACACTGAAGCTTTCTTT	CASSVGPSAGGNTEAFF
.	TRBJ1-6	TRBV4-1	.	TGCGCCAGCAGCCAACGGTGGGGGAGTCGCGATTCACCCCTCCACTTT	CASSQRWGSRDSPLHF
TRBD2	TRBJ2-3	TRBV5-5	.	TGTGCCAGCAGCGTTCGCGGGGGGGGAAACACAGATACGCAGTATTTT	CASSVRGGGNTDTQYF
TRBD2	TRBJ2-1	TRBV7-2	.	TGTGCCAGCAAACTCAGAGCGGGGTGGCTAGCGGGAGAGGGAGGGAATGAGCAGTTCTTC	CASKLRAGWLAGEGGNEQFF
.	TRBJ2-5	TRBV7-7	few	TGTGCCGGCAGCTTTTTCGGGGGCTCGGAGACCCAGTACTTC	CAGSFFGGSETQYF
.	TRBJ2-1	TRBV20-1	.	TGCAGTGCTAGTGGGGTACGGTACAATGAGCGGTTCTTC	CSASGVRYNERFF
.	TRBJ2-1	TRBV28	.	TGTGCCAGCAGCGAGACTCTCCTCAATGAGCAGTTCTTC	CASSETLLNEQFF
.	TRBJ1-1	TRBV6-1	few	TGTGCCAGCAGACTTGGGCAGCTACGACAACTGAACACTGAAGCTTTCTTT	CASRLGQLRQLNTEAFF
TRBD2	TRBJ2-7	TRBV11-2	.	TGTGCCTGCAGCAAAAATAGCGGGGGCCCCGAAAGGGAGCAGTACTTC	CACSKNSGGPEREQYF
.	TRBJ2-5	TRBV7-9	many	TGTGCCAGCAGCCCCCGACAGAGTATGTACCAAGAGACCCAGTACTTC	CASSPRQSMYQETQYF
.	TRBJ1-1	TRBV12-3/TRBV12-4	many	TGTGCCAGCAGTTTGACAGAGAACACTGAAGCTTTCTTT	CASSLTENTEAFF
TRBD1	TRBJ2-1	TRBV28	few	TGTGCCAGCAGTCAGAACGCCGGGACAGGGGACAATGAGCAGTTCTTC	CASSQNAGTGDNEQFF
TRBD2	TRBJ2-3	TRBV11-2	few	TGTGCCAGCAGCTTGGGACTAGCGCCTCGCACAGATACGCAGTATTTT	CASSLGLAPRTDTQYF
TRBD1	TRBJ2-5	TRBV25-1	few	TGTGCCAGCAGTGAGCCGGGGACAGTACTCCAAGAGACCCAGTACTTC	CASSEPGTVLQETQYF
.	TRBJ1-2	TRBV5-1	.	TGCGCCAGCAGCTCTAGACGGTCGGGGAACTATGGCTACACCTTC	CASSSRRSGNYGYTF
.	TRBJ2-1	TRBV2	.	TGTGCCAGCAGATATGACCCCGACAATGAGCAGTTCTTC	CASRYDPDNEQFF
TRBD2	TRBJ2-3	TRBV11-2	many	TGTGCCAGCAGCCCCCAGCGGGGAACCACAGATACGCAGTATTTT	CASSPQRGTTDTQYF
.	TRBJ2-7	TRBV5-1	.	TGCGCCAGCAGCTTGGGGGACCCACAACAGTACTTC	CASSLGDPQQYF
TRBD1	TRBJ2-1	TRBV6-2/TRBV6-3	many	TGTGCCAGCAGTCCCGGGACAGAACCCAATGAGCAGTTCTTC	CASSPGTEPNEQFF
.	TRBJ1-2	TRBV7-9	.	TGTGCCAGCAGCTTAGGGACGCCGGAACGCTCCGGCTACACCTTC	CASSLGTPERSGYTF
.	TRBJ2-5	TRBV7-2	few	TGTGCCAGCAGCCAGGGTAGGGATTTGAGGGAGCAGTACTTC	CASSQGRDLREQYF
TRBD2	TRBJ2-1	TRBV24-1	many	TGTGCCACCAGAACCGGGACTAGCGACTACAATGAGCAGTTCTTC	CATRTGTSDYNEQFF